This T cell receptor (beta chain) was retrieved from a study of post-analysis software for immune sequencing data. Study details: There were relapsing-remitting, secondary progressive and progressive-relapsing multiple sclerosis among the disease courses included. Whole-study findings and limits: F measure clustering grouped samples strongly by preparation batch. The study found significantly lower normalized Chao1 diversity in multiple sclerosis patients than in controls. About 5 TRBV segments appeared more often in patients than in controls, and TRBV5-6, TRBV5-1 and TRBV20-1 were among these.

Libraries were made from TCR beta cDNA, and they carried unique molecular identifiers. cDNA molecules numbering roughly 0.5 million came from around 1 to 10 million T cells. Via MiXCR, TCRdb re-called the PCR reads, giving one row per CDR3 protein. The repertoire holds hundreds of thousands of distinct CDR3 sequences, with about 27% as singletons. This clonotype occurred a few times. Its antigen is currently unknown. CDR1 is DFQATT, CDR2 SNEGSKA, per germline (reference sequence). V was clipped by 0 bases and J by 11 bases, with 10 bases between them. The length of the CDR3 is 11 residues. This sequence was found in a girl under 18 with multiple sclerosis. The chain employs TRBV20-1 and TRBJ2-5; D gene ambiguous. Sequencing used blood. In DNA, the CDR3 is TGCAGTGCTAGAGACCTGCGAGAGCAGTACTTC. The encoded protein is CSARDLREQYF.